A single sample is the source of the 5 T cell receptor beta chains below, sequenced in a study of CD8+ T cells in alopecia areata. Extraction of RNA preceded its reverse transcription into cDNA, which served as the sequencing template. The method was immunoSEQ multiplex PCR; TCRdb's version includes in-frame clones alone and lacks a portion of them. The table records about 140,000 clones, approximately 85% of them present only once. As for treatment: oral pan-JAK inhibitor, 5-10 mg twice daily. This specimen consisted of CD8+ T cells sorted from blood, obtained at week 4, from a patient treated with tofacitinib. The receptors shown here come from a human donor with alopecia areata.

The gene calls are TRBV30 and TRBJ2-7; the D gene is possibly TRBD1 (5 bases). This CDR3 contains 14 residues. Trimming took 4 bases from V and 0 from J, leaving 13 bases between them. The V gene's germline CDR1 is GTSNPN and CDR2 SVGIG (reference sequence). The chain's CDR3 is CAWTSQGFSYEQYF. In nucleotides, the CDR3 is TGTGCCTGGACCTCGCAGGGTTTCTCCTACGAGCAGTACTTC.

In DNA, the CDR3 is TGTGCCAGCAGTTTATCAAGGGGGCTGGGTTCACCCCTCCACTTT. It specifies CASSLSRGLGSPLHF. The chain links TRBV27 to TRBJ1-6; 7 bases are a match to TRBD1. Germline V lookup: CDR1 MNHEY, CDR2 SMNVEV (reference sequence). The V and J ends lost 0 bases and 9 bases, in that order; junction bases with no gene match: 5. The CDR3 sequence is 15 residues long.

The chain joins TRBV7-2 to TRBJ2-1; D unresolved. CDR1 is SGHTA and CDR2 is FQGNSA in the germline V gene. This CDR3 is 13 amino acids long. Between the trimmed V and J ends, which lost 6 bases and 10 bases, there was a span of 16 bases. The CDR3 DNA reads as TGTGCCAGCAGTCCTATCGGGCCTCGGGAGCAGTTCTTC. Protein sequence: CASSPIGPREQFF.

The rearrangement joins TRBV7-9 to TRBJ1-2; tentative D call: TRBD1 (6 bases). Germline lookup yields CDR1 SEHNR and CDR2 FQNEAQ (reference sequence). Deletions cut 5 bases from V and 8 bases from J, with 15 bases between. This CDR3 is built from 13 residues. CDR3 bases: TGTGCCAGCAGCGAACCGAACAGGGACGGCTACACCTTC. Protein: CASSEPNRDGYTF.

The chain combines TRBV29-1 with TRBJ2-5; 9 bases fit TRBD2. The germline CDR1 and CDR2 sequences are SQVTM and ANQGSEA. With 4 bases clipped from V and 5 bases from J, the junction kept 5 bases outside the gene matches. The CDR3 consists of 13 residues. DNA for the CDR3: TGCAGCGTTGCAAGGGCGGGAGGGGAGACCCAGTACTTC. Protein: CSVARAGGETQYF. Using reference TRBV29-1 and TRBJ2-5 for the parts outside the CDR3, the full variable domain is SAVISQKPSRDICQRGTSLTIQCQVDSQVTMMFWYRQQPGQSLTLIATANQGSEATYESGFVIDKFPISRPNLTFSTLTVSNMSPEDSSIYLCSVARAGGETQYFGPGTRLLVL.